This TCR beta chain was captured in a study of T cells after yellow fever vaccination. Notes on the study in general: Clones from primary vaccination mostly reappeared after the booster (around 96% CD4, about 85% CD8).

In TCRdb, the 5' RACE reads were re-called with MiXCR into one record per CDR3 protein. The profile covers around 250,000 distinct CDR3 sequences, with 6.5% to 8.5% appearing a single time and 0.85% taken by the ten largest. Worth noting for this clonotype: Its antigen is still unknown.

The length of the CDR3 is 13 residues. Germline CDR1 reads SGHDN; CDR2 reads FVKESK. The V and J ends lost 3 bases and 8 bases respectively, with 11 bases between them. The sequencing used CD4+ T cells sorted from PBMCs, collected 15 days after the yellow fever booster vaccination. This clonotype originated in a man aged 30 to 45 who received the YFV17D yellow fever vaccine. The rearrangement uses TRBV14 and TRBJ2-1; D remains unclear. CDR3 in amino acids: CASSHHTRHEQFF. CDR3 coding DNA: TGTGCCAGCAGCCACCATACCCGGCATGAGCAGTTCTTC.